This T cell receptor (beta chain) was observed in a study of T-cell memory formation after mild COVID-19. Background on the study: TCR clustering was largely donor specific.

TCRdb re-called the 5' RACE reads through MiXCR, storing one row per CDR3 protein. The table lists roughly 310,000 distinct CDR3 sequences, roughly 15% of them singletons, with 20% to 25% in the top ten. Trimming removed 8 bases from V and 7 bases from J; junction bases left unmatched: 7. This CDR3 region has 14 residues. CDR1 is LNHDA and CDR2 is SQIVND in the germline V gene (reference sequence). The sequence came from a man between 18 and 35 years old who had mild COVID-19 (a few samples of this study predate the infection). Cell type and time point are not known. Sequenced material: PBMCs or a T cell subset sorted from them (not recorded which). The chain recombines TRBV19 with TRBJ1-6, with 8 positions matching TRBD1. The CDR3: CASSTGVGNSPLHF. In nucleotides, the CDR3 is TGTGCCAGTTCGACAGGGGTTGGAAATTCACCCCTCCACTTT.